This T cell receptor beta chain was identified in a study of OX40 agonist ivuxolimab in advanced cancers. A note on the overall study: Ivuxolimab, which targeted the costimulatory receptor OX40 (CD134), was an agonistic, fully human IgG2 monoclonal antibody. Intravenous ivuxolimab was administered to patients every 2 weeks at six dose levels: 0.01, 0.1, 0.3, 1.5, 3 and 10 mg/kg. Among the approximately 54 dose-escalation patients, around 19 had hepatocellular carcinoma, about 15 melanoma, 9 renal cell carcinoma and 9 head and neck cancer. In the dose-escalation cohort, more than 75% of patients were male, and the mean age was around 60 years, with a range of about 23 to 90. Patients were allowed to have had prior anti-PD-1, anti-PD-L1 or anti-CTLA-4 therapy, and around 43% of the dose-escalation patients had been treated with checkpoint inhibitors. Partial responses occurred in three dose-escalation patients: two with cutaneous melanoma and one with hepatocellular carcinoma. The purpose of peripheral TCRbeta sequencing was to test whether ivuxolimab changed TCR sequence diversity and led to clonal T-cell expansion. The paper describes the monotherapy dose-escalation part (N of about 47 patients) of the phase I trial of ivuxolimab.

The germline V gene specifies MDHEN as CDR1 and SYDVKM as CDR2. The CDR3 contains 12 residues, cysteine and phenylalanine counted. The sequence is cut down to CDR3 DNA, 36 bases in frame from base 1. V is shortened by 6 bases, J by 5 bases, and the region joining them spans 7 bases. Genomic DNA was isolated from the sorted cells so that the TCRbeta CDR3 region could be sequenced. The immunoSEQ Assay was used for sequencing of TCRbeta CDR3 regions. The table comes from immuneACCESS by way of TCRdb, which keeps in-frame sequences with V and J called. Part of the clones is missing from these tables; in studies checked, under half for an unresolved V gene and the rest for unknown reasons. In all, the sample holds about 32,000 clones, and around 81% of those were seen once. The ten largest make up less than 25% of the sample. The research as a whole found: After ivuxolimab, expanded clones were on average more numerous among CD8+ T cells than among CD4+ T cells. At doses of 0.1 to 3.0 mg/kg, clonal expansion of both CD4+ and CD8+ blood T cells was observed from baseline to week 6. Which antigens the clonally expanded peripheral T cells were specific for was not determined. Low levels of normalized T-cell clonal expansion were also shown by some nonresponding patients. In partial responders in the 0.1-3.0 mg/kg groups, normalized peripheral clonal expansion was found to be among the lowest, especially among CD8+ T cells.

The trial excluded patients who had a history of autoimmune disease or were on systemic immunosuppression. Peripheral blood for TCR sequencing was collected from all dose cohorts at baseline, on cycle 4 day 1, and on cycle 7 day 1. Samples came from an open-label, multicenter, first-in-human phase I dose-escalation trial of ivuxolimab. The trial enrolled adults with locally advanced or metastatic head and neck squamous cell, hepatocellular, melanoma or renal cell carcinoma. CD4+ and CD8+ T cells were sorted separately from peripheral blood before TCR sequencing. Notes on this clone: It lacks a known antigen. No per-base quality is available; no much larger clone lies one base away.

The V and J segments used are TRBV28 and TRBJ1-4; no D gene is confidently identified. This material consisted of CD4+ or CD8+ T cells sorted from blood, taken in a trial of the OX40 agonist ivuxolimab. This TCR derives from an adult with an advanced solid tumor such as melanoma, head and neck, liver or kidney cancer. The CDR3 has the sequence CASSTGNEKLFF. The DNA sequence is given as TGTGCCAGCAGCACCGGGAATGAAAAACTGTTTTTT.